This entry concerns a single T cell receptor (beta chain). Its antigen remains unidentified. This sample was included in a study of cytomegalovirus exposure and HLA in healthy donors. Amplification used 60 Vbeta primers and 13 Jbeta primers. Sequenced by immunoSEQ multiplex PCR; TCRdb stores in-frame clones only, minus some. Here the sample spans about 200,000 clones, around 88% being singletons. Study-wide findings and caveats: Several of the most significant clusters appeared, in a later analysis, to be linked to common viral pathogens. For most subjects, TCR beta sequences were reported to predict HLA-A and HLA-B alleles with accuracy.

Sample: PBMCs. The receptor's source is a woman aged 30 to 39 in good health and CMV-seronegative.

CDR3 in DNA: TGTGCCAGCAGCGTAGGGGCGGGGGATTACAATGAGCAGTTCTTC. Protein product: CASSVGAGDYNEQFF. This chain links TRBV9 with TRBJ2-1, with 7 bases lining up with TRBD2. V gave up 0 bases and J gave up 4 bases; unmatched junction bases: 4. CDR1 is SGDLS, CDR2 YYNGEE, per germline. The CDR3 has 15 residues.